One T cell receptor (beta chain) is described in this entry. Antigen unknown. Conversion of TCR transcripts into cDNA relied on 5'RACE template switching, which added a universal primer site and UMIs. MiXCR, applied by TCRdb to the 5' RACE reads, yields one record per CDR3 protein. Of fewer than 350,000 distinct CDR3 sequences in the sample, 8% to 10% were seen once. This sample was taken from a study of T cells after yellow fever vaccination. Study as a whole: Where fractions had low cell numbers, libraries were prepared from them with the SMART-Seq v4 Ultra Low Input RNA kit.

CDR1 and CDR2 (germline): SGHNT, YYREEE (reference sequence). With 4 bases removed from V and 2 bases from J, the gap between germline ends came to 17 bases. The length of the CDR3 is 16 residues. Overall study results and limits: The study re-detected most primary-vaccination clones after the booster (roughly 96% CD4, almost 90% CD8). The appearance of a small share of clonotypes in both CD4 and CD8 compartments was observed.

The sample was PBMCs, taken on the day of the first yellow fever vaccination. This TCR derives from a man between 18 and 35 years old who received the YFV17D yellow fever vaccine. The chain joins TRBV5-4 to TRBJ2-3; either TRBD1 or TRBD2 may supply D (5 bases each). The CDR3 region is CASSAGTVTTTDTQYF. The CDR3 bases are TGTGCCAGCAGCGCAGGGACCGTAACCACCACAGATACGCAGTATTTT. The full variable domain, completed using reference TRBV5-4 and TRBJ2-3, is ETGVTQSPTHLIKTRGQQVTLRCSSQSGHNTVSWYQQALGQGPQFIFQYYREEENGRGNFPPRFSGLQFPNYSSELNVNALELDDSALYLCASSAGTVTTTDTQYFGPGTRLTVL.